Listed here are 11 T cell receptor beta chains from one sample, sequenced in a study of Ad26.COV2.S vaccination and SARS-CoV-2 variants. The treatment is: roughly 19 received Ad26.COV2.S at low or high dose, single or two shots; roughly five received placebo; per-sample allocation not given. After the first vaccine or placebo injection, samples were drawn on day 63. This table comes from immunoSEQ multiplex PCR, and its TCRdb copy is limited to in-frame clones, with some not included. The sample has roughly 460,000 clones; around 89% are singletons. The specimen comprised peripheral blood, sampled in a trial of Ad26.COV2.S vaccine versus placebo. These receptors originate from a person aged 18-60 years who received the Ad26.COV2.S COVID-19 vaccine or a placebo.

The chain employs TRBV3-1 (or the pseudogene TRBV3-2) and TRBJ2-4, with D perhaps matching TRBD2 (5 bases). Germline V gene data show CDR1 as LGHDT and CDR2 as YNNKEL (reference sequence). V was cut by 8 bases and J by 0 bases, with 5 bases left in between. The CDR3 spans 12 residues. CDR3 nucleotide sequence: TGTGCCAGCGGACTAGCCAAAAACATTCAGTACTTC. It is translated as CASGLAKNIQYF.

This sequence joins TRBV21-1 and TRBJ1-2; the tabulated D call, TRBD1, remains unverified against the DNA. TRBV21-1 is annotated as a pseudogene. The CDR3 extends over 16 amino acids. The CDR3 is CASSKAVAGGGYGYTF. CDR3 bases: TGTGCCAGCAGCAAAGCAGTGGCAGGGGGTGGCTATGGCTACACCTTC.

This chain connects TRBV7-3 to TRBJ2-2; D perhaps matches TRBD1 (5 bases). With 2 bases removed from V and 4 bases from J, the gap between germline ends came to 11 bases. Germline loops: CDR1 SGHTA, CDR2 FQGTGA. This CDR3 region has 15 residues. The CDR3: CASSLRSGSTGELFF. The CDR3 nucleotides are TGTGCCAGCAGCTTACGGTCAGGGTCCACCGGGGAGCTGTTTTTT.

The chain employs TRBV3-1 (or the pseudogene TRBV3-2) and TRBJ1-1; D not resolved. Germline CDR1 LGHDT, CDR2 YNNKEL (reference sequence). The length of the CDR3 is 13 residues. V lost 4 bases and J lost 3, with 9 bases in between. CDR3 sequence: CASSRTSHTEAFF. CDR3 bases: TGTGCCAGCAGCCGCACATCCCACACTGAAGCTTTCTTT.

The CDR3 DNA sequence: TGTGCCAGCAGCTTTGAGGGGAAGGCGGGAGCTAGCACAGATACGCAGTATTTT. It encodes CASSFEGKAGASTDTQYF. The V call is TRBV7-6, the J call TRBJ2-3; 7 bases match TRBD2. The CDR3 is 18 residues long. Germline CDR1 and CDR2: SGHVS and FNYEAQ. Germline trimming cut 3 bases from V and 0 bases from J; bases unmatched to any gene: 12.

V is TRBV20-1 and J is TRBJ2-4; D is unclear. Deletions cut 0 bases from V and 11 bases from J, with 8 bases between. Germline-derived CDR1 and CDR2 are DFQATT and SNEGSKA (reference sequence). The CDR3 consists of 11 residues. CDR3 DNA sequence: TGCAGTGCTAGAGAGGGATACGTTCAGTACTTC. It codes for CSAREGYVQYF.

The V call is TRBV18, the J call TRBJ2-1; TRBD2 matches at 7 bases. The CDR3 runs to 15 residues. Trimming removed 3 bases from V and 6 bases from J; junction bases left unmatched: 8. The germline V gene has CDR1 KGHSH and CDR2 LQKENI. The CDR3: CASSPGTITINEQFF. The CDR3 DNA follows: TGTGCCAGCTCACCCGGGACTATCACTATCAATGAGCAGTTCTTC.

V is TRBV7-8 and J is TRBJ2-7; 8 bases fit TRBD2. This CDR3 region has 13 residues. The ends lost 5 bases at V and 4 bases at J; junction bases unmatched: 4. Germline CDR1 SGHVS, CDR2 FQNEAQ. CDR3 residues: CASSAGGSYEQYF. The CDR3 bases are TGTGCCAGCAGCGCGGGGGGTTCGTACGAGCAGTACTTC.

The chain links TRBV20-1 to TRBJ1-5, with D hard to call. In germline, CDR1 is DFQATT, CDR2 SNEGSKA (reference sequence). CDR3 size: 14 residues. Trimming took off 3 bases at V and 2 bases at J, with 11 bases between the two ends. CDR3 region: CSASKGMGNQPQHF. The CDR3 DNA is TGCAGTGCTAGTAAAGGGATGGGCAATCAGCCCCAGCATTTT.

This sequence joins TRBV3-1 (or the pseudogene TRBV3-2) and TRBJ1-2; possibly TRBD1 for D (6 bases). Germline V gives CDR1 LGHDT, CDR2 YNNKEL (reference sequence). The CDR3 runs 15 residues. Trimming removed 0 bases from V and 4 bases from J, with 12 bases in between. DNA for the CDR3: TGTGCCAGCAGCCAAGAAACAGGGACTACCTATGGCTACACCTTC. Protein product: CASSQETGTTYGYTF.

The chain is built from TRBV4-1 and TRBJ2-5; 9 positions match TRBD1. V lost 0 bases to trimming and J lost 1 base; unmatched junction nucleotides: 6. Germline V lookup: CDR1 MGHRA, CDR2 YSYEKL. CDR3 length equals 17 residues. The CDR3 reads CASSQDTGTGTQETQYF. The CDR3 nucleotides read TGCGCCAGCAGCCAAGATACGGGGACAGGGACCCAAGAGACCCAGTACTTC.